Listed below are T cell receptor beta chains from one sample, sequenced in a study of T cell clonotyping in hematopoietic cell transplantation. Data came from immunoSEQ multiplex PCR; TCRdb stores just in-frame clones and leaves some out. The table includes roughly 17,000 clones, nearly 95% detected once. The material sequenced was peripheral blood mononuclear cells. The source is a middle-aged man in good health. Some clones in this sample may be carry-over from other donors' samples. Each CDR3 is given with its conserved first and last residue. D genes are given only for firm matches. A clone size is listed for some rows: how often the clone was seen (once, few, many), or a class if it is expanded.

>once|TRBJ2-1|TRBV7-2|TRBD1
CASKTRTGIEQFF
TGTGCCAGCAAGACCAGGACAGGTATTGAGCAGTTCTTC
>-|TRBJ1-4|TRBV6-1|TRBD1
CASSEAGQRGEKLFF
TGTGCCAGCAGTGAAGCGGGACAGAGAGGCGAAAAACTGTTTTTT
>-|TRBJ2-7|TRBV11-3|-
CASSLIMTAEQYF
TGTGCCAGCAGCTTAATTATGACCGCTGAGCAGTACTTC
>-|TRBJ1-5|TRBV28|-
CASSLGGPRSNQPQHF
TGTGCCAGCAGCCTGGGAGGTCCCCGTAGCAATCAGCCCCAGCATTTT
>-|TRBJ2-3|TRBV15|-
CATSSPGITDTQYF
TGTGCCACCAGCAGTCCGGGAATAACAGATACGCAGTATTTT
>-|TRBJ2-5|TRBV7-5|-
CARSLGRVEETQYF
TGTGCCAGAAGCTTAGGCAGGGTCGAAGAGACCCAGTACTTC
>-|TRBJ2-2|TRBV4-3|-
CASSQTWGSAGELFF
TGCGCCAGCAGCCAAACATGGGGAAGCGCCGGGGAGCTGTTTTTT
>-|TRBJ1-6|TRBV7-2|TRBD1
CASSLRDRGYNSPLHF
TGTGCCAGCAGCTTAAGGGACAGGGGATATAATTCACCCCTCCACTTT
>-|TRBJ2-7|TRBV7-9|-
CASSLVGSAYEQYF
TGTGCCAGCAGCTTAGTTGGTAGCGCCTACGAGCAGTACTTC
>-|TRBJ2-1|TRBV5-1|TRBD2
CASSFTSGDNEQFF
TGCGCCAGCAGCTTTACTAGCGGGGATAATGAGCAGTTCTTC
>-|TRBJ2-1|TRBV5-1|TRBD2
CASSSPGLAGVNEQFF
TGCGCCAGCAGCTCCCCGGGACTAGCGGGAGTCAATGAGCAGTTCTTC
>-|TRBJ2-7|TRBV30|-
CAWSVRRQLSSYEQYF
TGTGCCTGGAGTGTACGGAGACAGCTGAGCTCCTACGAGCAGTACTTC
>-|TRBJ1-5|TRBV28|-
CASTLGARNQPQHF
TGTGCCAGCACACTCGGGGCTAGGAATCAGCCCCAGCATTTT
>once|TRBJ2-7|TRBV30|TRBD2
CAWRLPGGSYEQYF
TGTGCCTGGAGGCTTCCGGGGGGGTCCTACGAGCAGTACTTC
>-|TRBJ2-5|TRBV7-3|TRBD2
CASSSTSVQETQYF
TGTGCCAGCAGCTCGACTAGCGTACAAGAGACCCAGTACTTC
>-|TRBJ2-7|TRBV9|-
CASSVATGSYEQYF
TGTGCCAGCAGCGTAGCTACGGGATCCTACGAGCAGTACTTC
>once|TRBJ2-5|TRBV7-9|TRBD2
CASSLAAGGEETQYF
TGTGCCAGCAGCTTAGCGGCGGGGGGCGAAGAGACCCAGTACTTC
>few|TRBJ2-6|TRBV28|-
CAIRDSGANVLTF
TGTGCTATCAGAGACTCTGGGGCCAACGTCCTGACTTTC
>-|TRBJ2-7|TRBV12-1|-
CASIPSGGEQYF
TGTGCCAGCATCCCCTCGGGGGGGGAGCAGTACTTC
>-|TRBJ1-4|TRBV7-2|-
CASSSGRRGEKLFF
TGTGCCAGCAGTTCAGGACGGAGGGGGGAAAAACTGTTTTTT
>-|TRBJ2-2|TRBV6-1|-
CASSEFISGELFF
TGTGCCAGCAGTGAATTTATTTCCGGGGAGCTGTTTTTT
>-|TRBJ2-7|TRBV10-3|-
CAISESAGSSYEQYF
TGTGCCATCAGTGAGTCGGCGGGGTCTTCCTACGAGCAGTACTTC
>-|TRBJ2-7|TRBV28|TRBD1
CASKSDRVTHEQYF
TGTGCCTCAAAATCGGACAGGGTAACCCACGAGCAGTACTTC